These 14 T cell receptor beta chains share one sample of origin, sequenced in a study of a mutant IDH1 vaccine in newly diagnosed glioma. No cognate antigen is known for these TCRs. The time point denotes: week 23, last vaccination. Doses comprised 300 ug of mutant IDH1 20-mer peptide each, plus topical imiquimod. Here immunoSEQ multiplex PCR was the method, and the copy in TCRdb shows in-frame clones only, minus some. In the table there are over 35,000 clones, about four fifths of which are singletons. This material consisted of PBMCs, taken from a glioma patient whose treatment included an IDH1 peptide vaccine. The receptors here all came from a man between 35 and 55 years old with glioma.

V and J are TRBV7-2 and TRBJ2-1; D is undetermined. CDR3 length: 15 residues. The germline gives CDR1 SGHTA, CDR2 FQGNSA. V was pared by 5 bases and J by 7 bases, with 18 bases between. As DNA, the CDR3 is TGTGCCAGCAGCCCATCCGGGTCTGTGGGGAATGAGCAGTTCTTC. This gives the protein CASSPSGSVGNEQFF. Variable domain in full (rest from reference TRBV7-2 and TRBJ2-1): GAGVSQSPSNKVTEKGKDVELRCDPISGHTALYWYRQSLGQGLEFLIYFQGNSAPDKSGLPSDRFSAERTGGSVSTLTIQRTQQEDSAVYLCASSPSGSVGNEQFFGPGTRLTVL.

The V and J genes are TRBV28 and TRBJ2-1; 9 positions agree with TRBD2. This CDR3 has 16 amino acids. From germline, CDR1 is MDHEN and CDR2 SYDVKM. V lost 7 bases, J lost 7 bases, and 14 bases stayed unmatched. The CDR3 protein is CASNPMLLAGLNEQFF. CDR3 DNA: TGTGCCAGCAACCCGATGTTACTAGCGGGCCTGAATGAGCAGTTCTTC.

The chain combines TRBV7-2 with TRBJ2-7; D is perhaps TRBD1 or TRBD2 (6 bases each). The CDR3 totals 16 residues. CDR1 SGHTA and CDR2 FQGNSA come from the germline V gene. The V end was cut by 6 bases, the J end by 0 bases, with 18 bases between. The CDR3 DNA sequence: TGTGCCAGCAGAATTAATGGGGGGCCCATCTCCTACGAGCAGTACTTC. This gives the protein CASRINGGPISYEQYF.

The rearrangement joins TRBV5-1 to TRBJ2-6, with a tentative D call TRBD2 (5 bases). The CDR3 has 13 residues. Germline CDR1 SGHRS, CDR2 YFSETQ. Trimming took off 7 bases at V and 4 bases at J, with 9 bases between the two ends. In DNA, the CDR3 is TGCGCCAGCGAGGAGGACGGGGCCAACGTCCTGACTTTC. It specifies CASEEDGANVLTF.

J is TRBJ2-3 and V is TRBV7-6, with unresolved D. The CDR3 covers 14 residues. Germline CDR1 SGHVS, CDR2 FNYEAQ. V gave up 5 bases and J gave up 4 bases, with 13 bases separating them. Written as DNA, the CDR3 is TGTGCCAGCAGCCTCAACTCGAGAGCAGATACGCAGTATTTT. It translates to CASSLNSRADTQYF.

This chain connects TRBV5-1 to TRBJ2-5; D gene uncertain. Germline lookup yields CDR1 SGHRS and CDR2 YFSETQ. V gave up 1 base and J gave up 3 bases, with 13 bases separating them. This CDR3 has 15 residues. CDR3 sequence: CASSLRSGLKETQYF. The CDR3 coding sequence is TGCGCCAGCAGCTTGAGGTCCGGGCTCAAAGAGACCCAGTACTTC.

V is TRBV10-3 and J is TRBJ1-3, with D hard to call. The germline V gene has CDR1 ENHRY and CDR2 SYGVKD. The CDR3 totals 13 residues. The ends were cut back, 9 bases at V and 0 bases at J, with 9 bases in the middle. CDR3 protein: CAILNFSGNTIYF. The CDR3, as DNA: TGTGCCATTCTAAATTTCTCTGGAAACACCATATATTTT.

The chain joins TRBV19 to TRBJ1-5, with a possible D match to TRBD1 (5 bases). The germline V and J ends were trimmed by 4 bases and 5 bases, with 18 bases remaining between them. Germline V lookup: CDR1 LNHDA, CDR2 SQIVND (reference sequence). The CDR3 runs 16 residues. The CDR3, as DNA: TGTGCCAGTAGTACGGGACGAATAGGTCCTTATCAGCCCCAGCATTTT. It codes for CASSTGRIGPYQPQHF. Full variable domain (remainder filled in from reference TRBV19 and TRBJ1-5): DGGITQSPKYLFRKEGQNVTLSCEQNLNHDAMYWYRQDPGQGLRLIYYSQIVNDFQKGDIAEGYSVSREKKESFPLTVTSAQKNPTAFYLCASSTGRIGPYQPQHFGDGTRLSIL.

The chain combines TRBV14 with TRBJ2-5; D perhaps matches TRBD2 (6 bases). The CDR3 extends over 14 amino acids. Trimming cost V 1 base and J 7 bases, with 13 bases left between them. Looked up from germline, CDR1 is SGHDN and CDR2 is FVKESK. The CDR3 nucleotides are TGTGCCAGCAGCCAAGTAAGAGGGGAGGCGACCCAGTACTTC. This gives the protein CASSQVRGEATQYF.

The chain joins TRBV7-6 to TRBJ2-7, with 7 bases identical to TRBD1. The CDR3 loop spans 16 amino acids. Looked up from germline, CDR1 is SGHVS and CDR2 is FNYEAQ. V shed 4 bases and J 1 base; nucleotides not matched to a gene: 10. In DNA form, the CDR3 reads TGTGCCAGCAGCTCCCAGGGGGACAGTTTATCCTACGAGCAGTACTTC. As protein: CASSSQGDSLSYEQYF. Full variable domain (rest looked up from reference TRBV7-6 and TRBJ2-7): GAGVSQSPRYKVTKRGQDVALRCDPISGHVSLYWYRQALGQGPEFLTYFNYEAQQDKSGLPNDRFSAERPEGSISTLTIQRTEQRDSAMYRCASSSQGDSLSYEQYFGPGTRLTVT.

There are a few counts of this clone. The chain uses TRBV19 and TRBJ1-5; possible D gene TRBD1, 6 bases. The V gene's germline CDR1 is LNHDA and CDR2 SQIVND (reference sequence). CDR3 size: 16 residues. V was pared by 6 bases and J by 4 bases, with 19 bases between. The CDR3 loop is CASRPDQGSGNQPQHF. The CDR3 region has the DNA TGTGCCAGTAGACCTGACCAGGGGTCCGGGAATCAGCCCCAGCATTTT. The whole variable domain, filled in from reference TRBV19 and TRBJ1-5, reads DGGITQSPKYLFRKEGQNVTLSCEQNLNHDAMYWYRQDPGQGLRLIYYSQIVNDFQKGDIAEGYSVSREKKESFPLTVTSAQKNPTAFYLCASRPDQGSGNQPQHFGDGTRLSIL.

The chain recombines TRBV29-1 with TRBJ2-3; D gene ambiguous. V gave up 0 bases and J gave up 13 bases, with 14 bases separating them. This CDR3 has 12 residues. Germline-derived CDR1 and CDR2 are SQVTM and ANQGSEA. The CDR3 DNA reads as TGCAGCGTTGAAGAGGCGACGGTTATGGAGTATTTT. Protein: CSVEEATVMEYF.

The chain has TRBV7-9 and TRBJ1-2; 11 nucleotides match TRBD1. CDR3 size: 15 residues. The J segment lost 6 bases and the V segment lost 4 bases, leaving 7 bases of the junction unmatched. The V gene's germline CDR1 is SEHNR and CDR2 FQNEAQ (reference sequence). As DNA, the CDR3 is TGTGCCAGCAGCTACCCGGACAGGGGGCCCGATGGCTACACCTTC. This translates into CASSYPDRGPDGYTF.

The V and J genes are TRBV19 and TRBJ1-2; D might be TRBD1 (6 bases). Trimming cost V 3 bases and J 2 bases, with 13 bases left between them. The CDR3 sequence is 15 residues long. Germline-derived CDR1 and CDR2 are LNHDA and SQIVND (reference sequence). The CDR3 nucleotides read TGTGCCAGTAGTATGTCCAGGGGAAGGAACTATGGCTACACCTTC. This translates into CASSMSRGRNYGYTF.